The 11 T cell receptor beta chains in this list originate from one sample, sequenced in a study of cytomegalovirus exposure and HLA in healthy donors. The PCR made use of 60 Vbeta and 13 Jbeta primers. Measured with immunoSEQ multiplex PCR; TCRdb has only the in-frame clones, and not every one. The repertoire has around 180,000 clones, 60% to 85% of them found once; the top ten carry more than 5.5%. Input material: PBMCs. All receptors derive from a man aged 40-55 years in good health and CMV-seronegative.

The chain combines TRBV30 with TRBJ1-1, with D hard to call. Looked up from germline, CDR1 is GTSNPN and CDR2 is SVGIG (reference sequence). The V gene lost 1 base and the J gene lost 5 bases, with 5 bases spanning the gap. This CDR3 is 11 amino acids long. CDR3 sequence: CAWSDRTEAFF. CDR3 DNA: TGTGCCTGGAGTGACCGGACTGAAGCTTTCTTT.

The rearrangement links TRBV5-4 to TRBJ1-1; 8 positions match TRBD1. The CDR3 is 16 amino acids. Trimming at V came to 5 bases and at J to 5 bases, leaving 14 bases not matched to a gene. The germline gives CDR1 SGHNT, CDR2 YYREEE (reference sequence). Here the CDR3 DNA reads TGTGCCAGCAGGCCTGGAGGACAGGGAGGGAAAACTGAAGCTTTCTTT. This gives the protein CASRPGGQGGKTEAFF.

This rearrangement joins TRBV6-6 to TRBJ1-2; TRBD1 matches 10 bases. Germline loops: CDR1 MNHNY, CDR2 SVGAGI (reference sequence). The junction had 3 bases not matched to a gene; V was cut back by 0 bases and J by 5 bases. This CDR3 comprises 15 residues. As DNA, the CDR3 is TGTGCCAGCAGTTACTCGGGGACAGGGGATTATGGCTACACCTTC. This codes for CASSYSGTGDYGYTF.

This chain joins TRBV19 and TRBJ2-3, with 7 bases identical to TRBD1. The CDR3 covers 16 residues. In germline, CDR1 is LNHDA, CDR2 SQIVND (reference sequence). Germline trimming cut 6 bases from V and 2 bases from J; bases unmatched to any gene: 11. DNA for the CDR3: TGTGCCAGTAGCCGACAGGGTCGACAGAACACAGATACGCAGTATTTT. It codes for CASSRQGRQNTDTQYF.

The rearrangement links TRBV19 to TRBJ1-4, with D hard to call. This CDR3 has 15 residues. V was shortened by 3 bases and J by 8 bases, with 16 bases between the two germline ends. Per germline, CDR1 LNHDA and CDR2 SQIVND (reference sequence). CDR3 protein: CASSMGDGGGEKLFF. The CDR3, as DNA: TGTGCCAGTAGTATGGGAGACGGAGGCGGCGAAAAACTGTTTTTT.

V gene TRBV7-2 combines with J gene TRBJ2-7, with 9 bases aligning to TRBD2. The V gene end was trimmed by 6 bases and the J gene end by 7 bases; junction bases not matched to a gene: 16. Germline V lookup: CDR1 SGHTA, CDR2 FQGNSA. This CDR3 has 16 residues. CDR3 bases: TGTGCCAGCAGTTTTTGGGTTGCGGGGGGGCCCGTGGAGCAGTACTTC. It specifies CASSFWVAGGPVEQYF. Together with reference TRBV7-2 and TRBJ2-7, the CDR3 gives the full variable domain: GAGVSQSPSNKVTEKGKDVELRCDPISGHTALYWYRQSLGQGLEFLIYFQGNSAPDKSGLPSDRFSAERTGGSVSTLTIQRTQQEDSAVYLCASSFWVAGGPVEQYFGPGTRLTVT.

The gene calls are TRBV11-2 and TRBJ2-5; 10 nucleotides align to TRBD2. V lost 7 bases, J lost 5 bases, and 7 bases stayed unmatched. The CDR3 covers 14 residues. The germline CDR1 and CDR2 sequences are SGHAT and FQNNGV. DNA for the CDR3: TGTGCCAGCACCCCAGCGGGGGGGTGGGAGACCCAGTACTTC. This encodes CASTPAGGWETQYF.

The V call is TRBV4-3, the J call TRBJ1-2, with 8 bases aligning to TRBD1. This CDR3 is 15 amino acids long. Germline V CDR1 and CDR2: LGHNA, YSLEER. J was trimmed by 6 bases and V by 2 bases; bases with no gene match: 8. CDR3 residues: CASSQQLDRDDGYTF. DNA of the CDR3: TGCGCCAGCAGCCAACAACTGGACAGGGACGATGGCTACACCTTC.

This clone was seen only once. This sequence joins TRBV7-2 and TRBJ2-1; 11 bases fit TRBD1. Germline trimming cut 4 bases from V and 7 bases from J; bases unmatched to any gene: 6. Germline V lookup: CDR1 SGHTA, CDR2 FQGNSA. There are 15 residues in the CDR3. The chain's CDR3 is CASSSGQGAANEQFF. For the CDR3, the DNA is TGTGCCAGCAGCTCCGGACAGGGGGCAGCGAATGAGCAGTTCTTC.

The V call is TRBV6-4, the J call TRBJ1-1; D is ambiguous. V dropped 8 bases and J dropped 2 bases, with 12 bases sitting between them. Per the germline V gene, CDR1 is MRHNA and CDR2 is SNTAGT. The CDR3 runs 13 residues. The CDR3 DNA is TGTGCCAGCTCATCGGAGATTAACACTGAAGCTTTCTTT. Translated: CASSSEINTEAFF.

J is TRBJ1-2 and V is TRBV12-5, with D hard to call. The CDR3 spans 16 residues. Germline V gene sequence: CDR1 LGHNT, CDR2 FRNRAP. V lost 0 bases, J lost 4 bases, and 15 bases lay in between. The CDR3 region has the DNA TGTGCTAGTGGTTTGGTGCCGGATAGCCGGGTCTATGGCTACACCTTC. Translating gives CASGLVPDSRVYGYTF.